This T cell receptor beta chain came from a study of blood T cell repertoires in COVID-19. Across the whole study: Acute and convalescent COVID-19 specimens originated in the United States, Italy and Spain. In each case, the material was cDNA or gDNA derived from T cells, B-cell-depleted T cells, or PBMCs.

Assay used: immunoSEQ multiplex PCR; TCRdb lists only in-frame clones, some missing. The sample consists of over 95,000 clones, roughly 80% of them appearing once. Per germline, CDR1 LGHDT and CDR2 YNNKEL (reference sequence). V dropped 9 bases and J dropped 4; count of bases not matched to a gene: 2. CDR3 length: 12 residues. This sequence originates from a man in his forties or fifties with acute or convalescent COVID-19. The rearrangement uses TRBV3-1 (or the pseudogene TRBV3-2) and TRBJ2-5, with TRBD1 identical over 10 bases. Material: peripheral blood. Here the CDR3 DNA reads TGTGCCAGGGGACAGGGGAGAGAGACCCAGTACTTC. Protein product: CARGQGRETQYF.